The 29 T cell receptor beta chains listed next were all sequenced from one sample in a study of kidney transplant recipient with SARS-CoV-2 infection. TCRdb reprocessed the reads with MiXCR, giving one entry per CDR3 protein. The table records about 250,000 distinct CDR3 sequences, around 30% of them present only once. The sample consisted of a blood sample, taken at baseline and around day 120 from a kidney transplant recipient. The receptors stem from a young adult male patient who had COVID-19 and was a kidney transplant recipient. Some T cells may originate from the graft donor.

Ten or more counts support this clonotype. V gene TRBV6-5 combines with J gene TRBJ1-2; D not resolved. There are 15 residues in the CDR3. V lost 7 bases and J 3 bases, leaving 18 bases between the germline ends. Germline V gives CDR1 MNHEY, CDR2 SVGAGI. In nucleotides, the CDR3 is TGTGCCAGCACCATAACGGCGGAAGGGTACTATGGCTACACCTTC. Encoded protein: CASTITAEGYYGYTF.

In the case of this clonotype: This may come from a read error, since a much larger clone is one base off. The V call is TRBV2, the J call TRBJ1-5; D uncertain. The CDR3 has 15 amino acids. Trimming pared 5 bases from V and 3 bases from J, leaving 14 bases between. Germline assignment: CDR1 SNHLY and CDR2 FYNNEI. DNA for the CDR3: TGTGCCAGCAGTAATGAGGCCCTCTACAATCAGCCCCAGCATTTT. Its translation: CASSNEALYNQPQHF. The complete variable domain, with remaining parts taken from reference TRBV2 and TRBJ1-5, reads EPEVTQTPSHQVTQMGQEVILRCVPISNHLYFYWYRQILGQKVEFLVSFYNNEISEKSEIFDDQFSVERPDGSNFTLKIRSTKLEDSAMYFCASSNEALYNQPQHFGDGTRLSIL.

On this clonotype itself: This clone may be a read error of a much larger clone one base away. The genes are TRBV6-2 or TRBV6-3 and TRBJ1-5; D not certain. The CDR3 spans 15 residues. Germline V gives CDR1 MNHEY, CDR2 SVGEGT. The CDR3 protein is CASSKRTAGDHPQHF. The CDR3 DNA reads TGTGCCAGCAGCAAAAGGACGGCGGGAGATCATCCCCAGCATTTT.

This clonotype was seen many times. The rearrangement uses TRBV2 and TRBJ1-4, with TRBD1 matching over 9 bases. The CDR3 has 16 amino acids. J gave up 3 bases and V 0 bases, and 2 bases lay outside the gene matches. The germline gives CDR1 SNHLY, CDR2 FYNNEI. CDR3 region: CASSEAWTGANEKLFF. Written as DNA, the CDR3 is TGTGCCAGCAGTGAAGCTTGGACAGGGGCTAATGAAAAACTGTTTTTT.

In this sample, this clonotype turned up many times. The rearrangement links TRBV21-1 to TRBJ2-3; the table's D call of TRBD2 was not tested on the DNA. TRBV21-1 has pseudogene status. The CDR3 consists of 17 residues. This chain's CDR3 is CASSLLLATVMQDTQYF. CDR3 in DNA: TGTGCCAGCAGTTTGTTACTAGCTACAGTCATGCAAGATACGCAGTATTTT.

This chain connects TRBV10-1 to TRBJ1-2; D not certain. Germline CDR1 reads WNHNN; CDR2 reads SYGVQD (reference sequence). CDR3 size: 17 residues. V was clipped by 5 bases and J by 4 bases, with 23 bases between them. The CDR3 coding sequence is TGCGCCAGCAGTACACGCTTAAAATCGCGAAAGACCTATGGCTACACCTTC. Its protein is CASSTRLKSRKTYGYTF.

This clonotype was seen ten or more times. This chain uses TRBV6-4 with TRBJ2-1; 8 bases fit TRBD2. After removal of 0 bases from V and 5 bases from J, the junction contained 3 bases not matched to a gene. CDR1 is MRHNA and CDR2 is SNTAGT in the germline V gene. The CDR3 runs 15 residues. CDR3 sequence: CASSDSAGDHNEQFF. The CDR3 DNA sequence: TGTGCCAGCAGTGACTCAGCGGGGGACCACAATGAGCAGTTCTTC.

Turning to this clonotype: Being one base from a much bigger clone, this may be a read error. This chain uses TRBV20-1 with TRBJ1-4, with D maybe TRBD1 (6 bases). The CDR3 covers 17 residues. Trimming stripped 0 bases from V and 4 bases from J, with 18 bases between. Germline V gene data show CDR1 as DFQATT and CDR2 as SNEGSKA (reference sequence). CDR3 nucleotide sequence: TGCAGTGCTAGAGACAGGGGAGAGATAACGGTTAATGAAAAACTGTTTTTT. Translated: CSARDRGEITVNEKLFF.

This clonotype was counted many times. The chain employs TRBV12-3 or TRBV12-4 and TRBJ1-2; D uncertain. This CDR3 is 17 amino acids long. V was trimmed by 5 bases and J by 4 bases, leaving 23 bases between them. The CDR3 loop reads CASSMRITAGKTYGYTF. CDR3 in DNA: TGTGCCAGCAGTATGCGGATCACAGCAGGAAAGACCTATGGCTACACCTTC.

About this clonotype: A much larger clone is a single base away; this may be a read error. This rearrangement joins TRBV3-1 to TRBJ2-3; a weak D match, TRBD1 (6 bases). The length of the CDR3 is 16 residues. The germline V and J ends were trimmed by 4 bases and 2 bases, with 16 bases remaining between them. Per germline, CDR1 LGHDT and CDR2 YNNKEL (reference sequence). The CDR3 protein is CASSPGRAGVTDTQYF. The CDR3 DNA is TGTGCCAGCAGCCCCGGAAGGGCAGGGGTCACAGATACGCAGTATTTT.

This clonotype was observed many times. V is TRBV6-4 and J is TRBJ2-2, with D possibly TRBD1 on 6 matching bases. The CDR3 extends over 14 amino acids. CDR1 MRHNA and CDR2 SNTAGT come from the germline V gene. Trimming cost V 4 bases and J 3 bases, with 9 bases left between them. The DNA of the CDR3 is TGTGCCAGCAGTGCAGGGGTGGACACCGGGGAGCTGTTTTTT. It specifies CASSAGVDTGELFF.

This clonotype appeared many times. The gene calls are TRBV3-1 and TRBJ1-6; tentative D call: TRBD1 (6 bases). CDR3 length: 15 residues. CDR1 and CDR2 (germline): LGHDT, YNNKEL (reference sequence). V gave up 1 base and J gave up 8 bases, with 12 bases separating them. CDR3 residues: CASSQVPQGDSPLHF. The CDR3 DNA reads TGTGCCAGCAGCCAAGTCCCACAGGGCGATTCACCCCTCCACTTT.

This clonotype appeared many times. The chain carries TRBV7-8 and TRBJ1-1; TRBD1 agrees at 8 bases. The V gene's germline CDR1 is SGHVS and CDR2 FQNEAQ. The CDR3 runs to 15 residues. The ends lost 5 bases at V and 0 bases at J; junction bases unmatched: 5. CDR3 coding DNA: TGTGCCAGCAGCAACGCAGGGGGCGTGAACACTGAAGCTTTCTTT. Its translation: CASSNAGGVNTEAFF.

The V call is TRBV7-6, the J call TRBJ2-3; D is undetermined. V dropped 1 base and J dropped 3 bases, with 5 bases sitting between them. In germline, CDR1 is SGHVS, CDR2 FNYEAQ. The CDR3 runs to 13 residues. Written as DNA, the CDR3 is TGTGCCAGCAGCTTAGTTCTGACAGATACGCAGTATTTT. It encodes CASSLVLTDTQYF.

There are many counts of this clonotype. The chain couples TRBV28 to TRBJ2-2; D call uncertain. V dropped 4 bases and J dropped 13 bases, with 13 bases sitting between them. CDR1 and CDR2 from the germline V gene are MDHEN and SYDVKM. There are 12 residues in the CDR3. The CDR3 DNA follows: TGTGCCAGCAGTTCGGGCTCCCTGTCGCTGTTTTTT. It yields the protein CASSSGSLSLFF.

This clonotype showed up just a few times. A far larger clone lies a single base away; this is likely a read error. The rearrangement joins TRBV13 to TRBJ2-3; 15 nucleotides align to TRBD2. The J call may be wrong; the DNA end is better matched by TRBJ2-7. The CDR3 loop spans 18 amino acids. Germline V lookup: CDR1 PRHDT, CDR2 FYEKMQ (reference sequence). The CDR3: CASSLARRTSGGAGEQYF. The CDR3 DNA sequence: TGTGCCAGCAGCTTAGCCCGAAGGACTAGCGGGGGGGCGGGGGAGCAGTACTTC.

As to this clonotype: A much larger clonotype is one base distant, so this may be a read error. The V gene is TRBV27, the J gene TRBJ2-5; D gene unclear. There are 15 residues in the CDR3. In germline, CDR1 is MNHEY, CDR2 SMNVEV (reference sequence). V lost 3 bases, J lost 5 bases, and 16 bases lay in between. The CDR3 nucleotides read TGTGCCAGCAGTTTGACTGGCGCACGGCGGGAGACCCAGTACTTC. Its translation: CASSLTGARRETQYF.

Points on this clonotype: A clone one base away is much larger, so this may be a read error. V is TRBV25-1 and J is TRBJ2-3, with 8 nucleotides matching TRBD2. V dropped 2 bases and J dropped 4; count of bases not matched to a gene: 14. The germline gives CDR1 MGHDK, CDR2 SYGVNS. The CDR3 runs to 18 residues. The CDR3 protein is CASSEQERGTPSADTQYF. Written as DNA, the CDR3 is TGTGCCAGCAGTGAACAAGAGCGGGGGACCCCTAGCGCAGATACGCAGTATTTT. Variable domain in full (rest from reference TRBV25-1 and TRBJ2-3): EADIYQTPRYLVIGTGKKITLECSQTMGHDKMYWYQQDPGMELHLIHYSYGVNSTEKGDLSSESTVSRIRTEHFPLTLESARPSHTSQYLCASSEQERGTPSADTQYFGPGTRLTVL.

This clonotype has at least ten counts. The rearrangement joins TRBV5-5 to TRBJ2-2, with 8 bases lining up with TRBD1. Trimming removed 5 bases from V and 4 bases from J; junction bases left unmatched: 7. The germline gives CDR1 SGHKS, CDR2 YYEKEE (reference sequence). There are 15 residues in the CDR3. DNA of the CDR3: TGTGCCAGCAGGGACAGGGCCCCGGGCACCGGGGAGCTGTTTTTT. It translates to CASRDRAPGTGELFF.

In regard to this clonotype: A much larger clone differs by one base, so this may be a read error. Here the CDR3 reads CASSPRTGGTGEPFF. DNA for the CDR3: TGTGCCAGCAGCCCCCGGACAGGGGGAACCGGGGAGCCGTTTTTT. The J gene is TRBJ2-2, the V gene TRBV7-9; 10 bases are shared with TRBD1. The CDR3 consists of 15 residues. The V gene's germline CDR1 is SEHNR and CDR2 FQNEAQ (reference sequence).

This clonotype has at least ten counts. The rearrangement uses TRBV5-1 and TRBJ1-5; D unresolved. Germline V gives CDR1 SGHRS, CDR2 YFSETQ. The V and J ends lost 2 bases and 0 bases respectively, with 6 bases between them. CDR3 length: 14 amino acids. The CDR3 loop is CASSFGDSNQPQHF. The CDR3 DNA is TGCGCCAGCAGCTTTGGGGATAGCAATCAGCCCCAGCATTTT.

Worth noting for this clonotype: A read error may be the cause here, since a much bigger clone is one base away. The gene calls are TRBV10-1 and TRBJ1-2; D not resolved. The CDR3 is 17 amino acids. V was clipped by 5 bases and J by 4 bases, with 23 bases between them. Looked up from germline, CDR1 is WNHNN and CDR2 is SYGVQD (reference sequence). The DNA of the CDR3 is TGCGCCAGCAGTCTCCCACAAAGATTGCGAAAGACCTATGGCTACACCTTC. This encodes CASSLPQRLRKTYGYTF.

A word on this clonotype: This may be a read error, as it is one base from a much larger clone. CDR3 DNA sequence: TGTGCCAGCAGTTGCCTTCGCAGCTTCCGAAGGACCTATGGCTACACCTTC. Amino acids: CASSCLRSFRRTYGYTF. The chain has TRBV12-3 or TRBV12-4 and TRBJ1-2, with D hard to call. The CDR3 runs to 17 residues. V lost 4 bases to trimming and J lost 4 bases, with 22 bases between them.

As to this clonotype: A read error may be the cause here, since a much bigger clone is one base away. The rearrangement links TRBV11-2 to TRBJ1-2; D unresolved. The CDR3 spans 14 residues. Germline CDR1 SGHAT, CDR2 FQNNGV. The CDR3 sequence is CASSQGWDNCGYTF. The CDR3 DNA reads TGTGCCAGCAGCCAAGGATGGGATAACTGTGGCTACACCTTC.

A remark on this clonotype: Since a much larger clone is just one base distant, this may be a read error. The V gene is TRBV7-2, the J gene TRBJ1-2; D is ambiguous. The CDR3 covers 13 residues. Germline assignment: CDR1 SGHTA and CDR2 FQGNSA. V lost 2 bases to trimming and J lost 7 bases, with 11 bases between them. The CDR3 bases are TGTGCCAGCAGCTTATCCAGACGGGGTGGCTACACCTTC. Translated, it gives CASSLSRRGGYTF.

This clonotype was counted many times. The J gene is TRBJ2-5, the V gene TRBV28; no reliable D call. Per the germline V gene, CDR1 is MDHEN and CDR2 is SYDVKM. V lost 6 bases to trimming and J lost 7 bases, with 15 bases between them. The CDR3 length is 13 residues. The chain's CDR3 is CASSPRLVGTQYF. For the CDR3, the DNA is TGTGCCAGCAGCCCGCGTTTGGTAGGGACCCAGTACTTC. The variable domain in full, with the rest retrieved from reference TRBV28 and TRBJ2-5, is DVKVTQSSRYLVKRTGEKVFLECVQDMDHENMFWYRQDPGLGLRLIYFSYDVKMKEKGDIPEGYSVSREKKERFSLILESASTNQTSMYLCASSPRLVGTQYFGPGTRLLVL.

This clonotype has at least ten counts. V and J are TRBV13 and TRBJ2-2; 9 bases fit TRBD1. V lost 5 bases to trimming and J lost 5 bases; unmatched junction nucleotides: 3. The V gene's germline CDR1 is PRHDT and CDR2 FYEKMQ (reference sequence). The CDR3 has 14 residues. The CDR3, as DNA: TGTGCCAGCAGCGGGACAGGGCGAACCGGGGAGCTGTTTTTT. Protein product: CASSGTGRTGELFF.

This clonotype was detected many times. The rearrangement links TRBV5-5 to TRBJ1-2; D remains ambiguous. Looked up from germline, CDR1 is SGHKS and CDR2 is YYEKEE (reference sequence). This CDR3 has 16 residues. With 7 bases removed from V and 4 bases from J, the gap between germline ends came to 23 bases. The CDR3 DNA follows: TGTGCCAGCGAGCACCATGTCTCGCGAAAGACCTATGGCTACACCTTC. It yields the protein CASEHHVSRKTYGYTF.

This chain joins TRBV27 and TRBJ2-1; TRBD1 or TRBD2 may be the D gene (5 bases each). This CDR3 is 17 amino acids long. Per germline, CDR1 MNHEY and CDR2 SMNVEV (reference sequence). Trimming stripped 5 bases from V and 9 bases from J, with 26 bases between. The CDR3 sequence: CASSPDPGPAAAGEQFF. In nucleotides, the CDR3 is TGTGCCAGCAGTCCAGATCCGGGACCAGCGGCAGCTGGTGAGCAGTTCTTC.